This T cell receptor beta chain stems from a study of vaccination and CD4 T cells after COVID-19. Treatment indicated: roughly 11-day PBMC culture with coronavirus spike peptide pools or control peptides (ViraFEST assay). CDR3 length: 15 amino acids. After removal of 2 bases from V and 1 base from J, the junction contained 2 bases not matched to a gene. This clonotype has only a few counts. Its antigen is still unknown. Cultured CD4+ T-cell DNA underwent Oncomine TCR Beta short-read sequencing. Each CDR3 protein is one row after TCRdb ran MiXCR on the PCR reads. The table shows around 10,000 distinct CDR3 sequences, with roughly 44% occurring only once.

This TCR was sampled from a human donor who had recovered from COVID-19. This chain connects TRBV12-3 or TRBV12-4 to TRBJ1-1; 9 bases align to TRBD1. Specimen: CD4+ T cells from blood, cultured in vitro. CDR3 coding DNA: TGTGCCAGCAGTTTACGGACAGGGGCGAACACTGAAGCTTTCTTT. Protein: CASSLRTGANTEAFF.